Sequencing of this T cell receptor (beta chain) was carried out in a study of shared clonotypes between healthy human individuals. Deep-level assay runs were performed. Only in-frame clones appear in the TCRdb table, and some are missing; sequencing was by immunoSEQ multiplex PCR. Of about 2.4 million clones in the sample, approximately 92% are singletons; the top ten hold 0.14%. Study-wide results and limits: Collection of samples was limited to blood; tissue repertoires likely differ.

As to this clone: Its matching antigen is unknown.

With 5 bases clipped from V and 15 bases from J, the junction kept 8 bases outside the gene matches. This CDR3 is 13 amino acids long. Per the germline V gene, CDR1 is LNHDA and CDR2 is SQIVND (reference sequence). The sample comprised naive CD4+ T cells sorted from blood. Subset here: CD45RA+ positively selected. V is TRBV19 and J is TRBJ2-1, with 12 bases that match TRBD2. This TCR was sampled from a man younger than 35 in good health. This CDR3 reads CASSGLAGILPFF. As DNA, the CDR3 is TGTGCCAGTAGTGGACTAGCGGGAATCCTCCCGTTCTTC.